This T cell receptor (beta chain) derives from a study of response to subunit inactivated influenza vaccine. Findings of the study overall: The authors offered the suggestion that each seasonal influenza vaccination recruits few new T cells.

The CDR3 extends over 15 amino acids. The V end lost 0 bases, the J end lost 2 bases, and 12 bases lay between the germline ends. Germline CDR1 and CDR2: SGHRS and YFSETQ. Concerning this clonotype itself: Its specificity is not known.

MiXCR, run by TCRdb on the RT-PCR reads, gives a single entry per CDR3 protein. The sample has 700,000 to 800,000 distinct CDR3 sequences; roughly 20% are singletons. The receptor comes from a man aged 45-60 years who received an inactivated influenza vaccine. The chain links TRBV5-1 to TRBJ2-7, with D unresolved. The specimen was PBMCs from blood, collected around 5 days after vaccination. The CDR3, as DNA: TGCGCCAGCAGCTTGGGTCCAGGCGCAACCTACGAGCAGTACTTC. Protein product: CASSLGPGATYEQYF.